Only a few counts were recorded for the clone carrying this T cell receptor beta chain. What it binds is not known. This CDR3 fails to terminate in the conserved phenylalanine or tryptophan, so it likely reflects a read error. Because the CDR3's place on the DNA is in doubt, the DNA is left out and the CDR3 is given as listed by TCRdb. These data are taken from a study of tumor-infiltrating lymphocytes in localized non-small cell lung cancer. Across the whole study: The cohort mixed smokers and never-smokers, several histologies, and some post-neoadjuvant-chemotherapy samples. From each patient, both tumor and uninvolved lung, non-adjacent to tumor, were sampled. Findings of the study overall: Technical variation could not be separated from intratumor heterogeneity here.

Both ends counted, the CDR3 spans 12 residues. CDR1 and CDR2 from the germline V gene are GTSNPN and SVGIG (reference sequence). Clones were read by immunoSEQ multiplex PCR, and TCRdb kept only the in-frame ones, dropping some. This sample has about 10,000 clones, with roughly 63% found just once. The V gene is TRBV30, the J gene TRBJ1-1; TRBD1, as called in the table, went unchecked against the DNA. Material for sequencing was uninvolved lung tissue not adjacent to the tumor. This sequence originates from a human donor with non-small cell lung cancer. The chain's CDR3 is CAWSFNRVNQEC.